The 14 T cell receptor beta chains given below trace back to one sample, sequenced in a study of blood T cell repertoires in COVID-19. Here immunoSEQ multiplex PCR was the method, and the copy in TCRdb shows in-frame clones only, minus some. The sample records over 300,000 clones, approximately 85% being singletons. The sample comprised peripheral blood. The receptors originated from a human donor in a cohort sampled during active COVID-19.

This chain joins TRBV7-3 and TRBJ2-2; D is unclear. There are 15 residues in the CDR3. Germline assignment: CDR1 SGHTA and CDR2 FQGTGA. Trimming cost V 0 bases and J 2 bases, with 7 bases left between them. In nucleotides, the CDR3 is TGTGCCAGCAGCTTAACGCAGGCTAACACCGGGGAGCTGTTTTTT. It specifies CASSLTQANTGELFF.

V gene TRBV6-6 combines with J gene TRBJ2-5, with D perhaps matching TRBD2 (6 bases). Germline-derived CDR1 and CDR2 are MNHNY and SVGAGI (reference sequence). The CDR3 contains 14 residues. Trimming took off 7 bases at V and 4 bases at J, with 16 bases between the two ends. Here the CDR3 DNA reads TGTGCCAGCACACCGGCGGGGTGGGGAGAGACCCAGTACTTC. Translated: CASTPAGWGETQYF.

The V gene is TRBV29-1, the J gene TRBJ2-7; D is undetermined. V dropped 6 bases and J dropped 4 bases, with 7 bases sitting between them. Per germline, CDR1 SQVTM and CDR2 ANQGSEA. The CDR3 extends over 10 amino acids. The CDR3 loop reads CSVLVYEQYF. CDR3 sequence (DNA): TGCAGCGTCCTTGTGTACGAGCAGTACTTC.

V gene TRBV19 combines with J gene TRBJ2-6; D unresolved. The CDR3 sequence is 15 residues long. V lost 11 bases to trimming and J lost 0 bases, with 14 bases between them. Germline V CDR1 and CDR2: LNHDA, SQIVND (reference sequence). CDR3 sequence (DNA): TGTGCCTCACAAGGAGTCCCCTCTGGGGCCAACGTCCTGACTTTC. Protein sequence: CASQGVPSGANVLTF.

This clone appeared a single time. The chain recombines TRBV29-1 with TRBJ2-7; TRBD1 agrees at 7 bases. CDR3 length: 13 residues. With V trimmed by 3 bases and J by 1 base, 3 bases remained unmatched. Germline lookup yields CDR1 SQVTM and CDR2 ANQGSEA. CDR3 sequence: CSVEEDRSYEQYF. The CDR3 DNA is TGCAGCGTTGAGGAGGACAGGTCCTACGAGCAGTACTTC.

The chain joins TRBV7-9 to TRBJ2-7, with D uncertain. With 7 bases removed from V and 2 bases from J, the gap between germline ends came to 9 bases. Germline loops: CDR1 SEHNR, CDR2 FQNEAQ (reference sequence). The CDR3 has 12 amino acids. The CDR3 sequence: CASKELPYEQYF. In DNA form, the CDR3 reads TGTGCCAGCAAGGAGTTACCCTACGAGCAGTACTTC.

This chain connects TRBV5-8 to TRBJ2-7; D is perhaps TRBD2 (6 bases). V lost 1 base, J lost 4 bases, and 12 bases lay in between. Germline V gene sequence: CDR1 SGHTS, CDR2 YDEGEE. The CDR3 spans 14 residues. For the CDR3, the DNA is TGTGCCAGCAGCTTGTCGGCGGGGACGTACGAGCAGTACTTC. Protein product: CASSLSAGTYEQYF.

The chain carries TRBV5-1 and TRBJ1-6, with 7 bases matching TRBD1. CDR1 is SGHRS and CDR2 is YFSETQ in the germline V gene. The CDR3 spans 16 residues. V was clipped by 0 bases and J by 7 bases; unmatched bases: 7. The CDR3, as DNA: TGCGCCAGCAGCTTGGGGGGACAGTTGGGGAATTCACCCCTCCACTTT. Translated: CASSLGGQLGNSPLHF.

Here the CDR3 DNA reads TGCGCCAGCAGCTTTACAGGACAGGGTTACCACGAGCAGTACTTC. Protein: CASSFTGQGYHEQYF. The J gene is TRBJ2-7, the V gene TRBV5-1; the match to TRBD1 covers 8 bases. This CDR3 is built from 15 residues. CDR1 and CDR2 (germline): SGHRS, YFSETQ. V shed 2 bases, J shed 5 bases, and the junction held 9 bases outside the gene matches.

The chain carries TRBV7-3 and TRBJ2-2; D is perhaps TRBD1 (6 bases). V lost 5 bases and J lost 5, with 18 bases in between. The CDR3 extends over 16 amino acids. Germline V gene data show CDR1 as SGHTA and CDR2 as FQGTGA. DNA for the CDR3: TGTGCCAGCAGCAAAAGGACAGTCGCGAGTACCGGGGAGCTGTTTTTT. Translation: CASSKRTVASTGELFF.

This chain uses TRBV30 with TRBJ1-6; 7 nucleotides match TRBD1. J gave up 7 bases and V 0 bases, and 6 bases lay outside the gene matches. The CDR3 runs 15 residues. The germline V gene has CDR1 GTSNPN and CDR2 SVGIG (reference sequence). This CDR3 is CAWSVRTGGNSPLHF. DNA of the CDR3: TGTGCCTGGAGTGTACGGACAGGAGGAAATTCACCCCTCCACTTT.

The chain links TRBV4-1 to TRBJ2-7; 7 bases align to TRBD1. The CDR3 spans 15 residues. The junction had 3 bases not matched to a gene; V was cut back by 0 bases and J by 1 base. Germline CDR1 MGHRA, CDR2 YSYEKL. CDR3 amino acids: CASSQDPQGSYEQYF. The CDR3 nucleotides are TGCGCCAGCAGCCAAGATCCACAGGGGTCCTACGAGCAGTACTTC.

The V gene is TRBV6-5, the J gene TRBJ1-2; D gene unclear. The germline gives CDR1 MNHEY, CDR2 SVGAGI. The CDR3 runs 13 residues. Deletions cut 6 bases from V and 6 bases from J, with 14 bases between. CDR3 DNA sequence: TGTGCCAGCAGGCCCACGAGGGCGGATGGCTACACCTTC. Translated: CASRPTRADGYTF.

The chain recombines TRBV19 with TRBJ2-6; TRBD2 is a possible D gene (6 bases). The CDR3 is 17 residues long. Trimming left V 6 bases short and J 0 bases short, with 15 bases between. The germline CDR1 and CDR2 sequences are LNHDA and SQIVND (reference sequence). The CDR3 loop is CASSIPGLSSGANVLTF. CDR3 in DNA: TGTGCCAGTAGCATCCCGGGACTCTCCTCTGGGGCCAACGTCCTGACTTTC.